One and the same sample provided the 14 T cell receptor beta chains below, sequenced in a study of blood T cell repertoires in COVID-19. The repertoire was sequenced with immunoSEQ multiplex PCR; TCRdb's copy has only in-frame clones and lacks some. This table holds 200,000 to 300,000 clones, about nine tenths found once. The sequenced sample was peripheral blood. Receptors originate from a man younger than 45 with COVID-19, enrolled during active disease.

The J gene is TRBJ2-5, the V gene TRBV6-5, with a weak D call TRBD2 (7 bases). CDR1 is MNHEY, CDR2 SVGAGI, per germline. Trimming removed 7 bases from V and 5 bases from J, with 14 bases in between. The CDR3 is 13 residues long. CDR3 protein: CASTIQGGETQYF. In DNA, the CDR3 is TGTGCCAGCACTATACAGGGAGGGGAGACCCAGTACTTC.

The rearrangement uses TRBV28 and TRBJ2-5, with 7 bases matching TRBD2. CDR1 is MDHEN, CDR2 SYDVKM, per germline. Trimming cost V 6 bases and J 6 bases; bases outside gene matches: 16. This CDR3 has 16 amino acids. CDR3 DNA: TGTGCCAGCAGCCGCTCGAACAGCGGGGAATTCAAGACCCAGTACTTC. Translated: CASSRSNSGEFKTQYF.

The chain recombines TRBV12-3 or TRBV12-4 with TRBJ1-1, with a tentative D call TRBD1 (5 bases). Trimming stripped 10 bases from V and 5 bases from J, with 17 bases between. The CDR3 runs to 13 residues. This CDR3 is CANQWGLNTEAFF. DNA for the CDR3: TGTGCCAACCAATGGGGCCTAAATACTGAAGCTTTCTTT.

The chain recombines TRBV7-2 with TRBJ2-5; TRBD2 might be the D (5 bases). Trimming left V 1 base short and J 5 bases short, with 11 bases between. This CDR3 spans 14 amino acids. Germline CDR1 and CDR2: SGHTA and FQGNSA. CDR3 DNA sequence: TGTGCCAGCAGCTTAGATCCGGGGTTGGAGACCCAGTACTTC. Translating it yields CASSLDPGLETQYF. Looking up the rest from reference TRBV7-2 and TRBJ2-5 gives the full variable domain: GAGVSQSPSNKVTEKGKDVELRCDPISGHTALYWYRQSLGQGLEFLIYFQGNSAPDKSGLPSDRFSAERTGGSVSTLTIQRTQQEDSAVYLCASSLDPGLETQYFGPGTRLLVL.

The rearrangement uses TRBV4-2 and TRBJ2-3; D call uncertain. Germline values: CDR1 LGHNA, CDR2 YNFKEQ. V was clipped by 1 base and J by 2 bases, with 7 bases between them. The CDR3 covers 14 residues. The CDR3 coding sequence is TGTGCCAGCAGCCAAGGTAGTTTCACAGATACGCAGTATTTT. Protein: CASSQGSFTDTQYF.

V gene TRBV2 combines with J gene TRBJ2-4, with D perhaps TRBD2 (5 bases). Germline lookup yields CDR1 SNHLY and CDR2 FYNNEI. The CDR3 spans 14 residues. V gave up 6 bases and J gave up 8 bases, with 17 bases separating them. The CDR3 loop reads CASRATGTGDIQYF. CDR3 bases: TGTGCCAGCAGGGCCACGGGAACCGGGGACATTCAGTACTTC. The full variable domain, with the rest looked up from reference TRBV2 and TRBJ2-4, is EPEVTQTPSHQVTQMGQEVILRCVPISNHLYFYWYRQILGQKVEFLVSFYNNEISEKSEIFDDQFSVERPDGSNFTLKIRSTKLEDSAMYFCASRATGTGDIQYFGAGTRLSVL.

The V and J genes are TRBV10-1 and TRBJ2-1, with 7 bases lining up with TRBD1. The CDR3 totals 15 residues. V lost 7 bases and J lost 2; bases outside the gene matches: 8. CDR1 and CDR2 (germline): WNHNN, SYGVQD (reference sequence). This CDR3 reads CASKEGQKTYNEQFF. The CDR3 DNA sequence: TGCGCCAGCAAAGAGGGACAGAAGACCTACAATGAGCAGTTCTTC.

This sequence joins TRBV2 and TRBJ2-1; 8 bases fit TRBD2. CDR1 and CDR2 (germline): SNHLY, FYNNEI. CDR3 length equals 20 residues. V lost 1 base and J lost 0; bases outside the gene matches: 14. CDR3 residues: CASSEERGGNPKSSYNEQFF. CDR3 DNA: TGTGCCAGCAGTGAAGAACGCGGGGGGAACCCGAAAAGCTCCTACAATGAGCAGTTCTTC.

The rearrangement links TRBV6-6 to TRBJ1-5; D remains unclear. The V end lost 11 bases, the J end lost 5 bases, and 19 bases lay between the germline ends. Germline V gene data show CDR1 as MNHNY and CDR2 as SVGAGI (reference sequence). The CDR3 has 14 amino acids. DNA for the CDR3: TGTGCCGCCAAGGCGGCTTTGGGTTATCAGCCCCAGCATTTT. This encodes CAAKAALGYQPQHF.

The chain recombines TRBV4-1 with TRBJ1-5; D gene uncertain. The V gene lost 0 bases and the J gene lost 7 bases, with 7 bases spanning the gap. The germline V gene has CDR1 MGHRA and CDR2 YSYEKL. The CDR3 has 13 residues. The CDR3 region is CASSQDRGQPQHF. In nucleotides, the CDR3 is TGCGCCAGCAGCCAAGATCGGGGACAGCCCCAGCATTTT.

The gene calls are TRBV11-2 and TRBJ1-1; D not certain. The CDR3 has 16 residues. Germline V gene lookup returns CDR1 SGHAT and CDR2 FQNNGV. V lost 2 bases and J 4 bases, leaving 17 bases between the germline ends. The CDR3 DNA reads TGTGCCAGCAGCTTAACTTTTCGACGGGTCAGCACTGAAGCTTTCTTT. Translating it yields CASSLTFRRVSTEAFF.

This chain joins TRBV24-1 and TRBJ1-6; 8 bases agree with TRBD1. The CDR3 covers 22 residues. After removal of 9 bases from V and 4 bases from J, the junction contained 28 bases not matched to a gene. CDR1 and CDR2 from the germline V gene are KGHDR and SFDVKD. The CDR3 nucleotides are TGTGCCACCCTCGCTCTCCGAGACAGGGGAAAAGGGTTAAGCCGATATAATTCACCCCTCCACTTT. The encoded protein is CATLALRDRGKGLSRYNSPLHF.

This clone was detected only once. The gene calls are TRBV6-5 and TRBJ2-1, with D perhaps matching TRBD1 (6 bases). Trimming cost V 4 bases and J 13 bases, with 20 bases left between them. Germline V gives CDR1 MNHEY, CDR2 SVGAGI. The CDR3 is 14 residues long. The CDR3 loop reads CASSLSGTRISQFF. CDR3 bases: TGTGCCAGCAGTTTATCCGGGACACGAATTAGCCAGTTCTTC.

This sequence joins TRBV11-2 and TRBJ1-6, with D possibly TRBD1 on 5 matching bases. V gave up 4 bases and J gave up 7 bases, with 14 bases separating them. The CDR3 covers 15 residues. The germline V gene has CDR1 SGHAT and CDR2 FQNNGV. The CDR3: CASSYRQRANSPLHF. In nucleotides, the CDR3 is TGTGCCAGCAGCTACCGACAGCGCGCCAATTCACCCCTCCACTTT.